These 10 T cell receptor beta chains originate from one sample sequenced in a study of cytotoxic CD8 clonotypes in ibrutinib-treated CLL. Some clones are missing from TCRdb's copy, which holds only in-frame ones; the method was immunoSEQ multiplex PCR. The data show over 110,000 clones, approximately 89% seen once. Sequencing was performed on PBMCs, taken after 12 months of ibrutinib treatment. These receptors were collected from a human donor with chronic lymphocytic leukemia.

This clone was seen more than once but under ten times. The J gene is TRBJ1-1, the V gene TRBV7-9, with 9 bases that match TRBD1. The germline gives CDR1 SEHNR, CDR2 FQNEAQ (reference sequence). The ends lost 7 bases at V and 0 bases at J; junction bases unmatched: 3. The CDR3 loop spans 14 amino acids. The CDR3 reads CASTGQGMNTEAFF. CDR3 in DNA: TGTGCCAGCACGGGACAGGGTATGAACACTGAAGCTTTCTTT.

This chain links TRBV5-4 with TRBJ2-7; D unclear. The CDR3 consists of 11 residues. Germline values: CDR1 SGHNT, CDR2 YYREEE (reference sequence). V lost 3 bases and J 5 bases, leaving 6 bases between the germline ends. The CDR3 DNA sequence: TGTGCCAGCAGCTCCCAGGACGAGCAGTACTTC. Its protein product is CASSSQDEQYF. Variable domain in full (rest from reference TRBV5-4 and TRBJ2-7): ETGVTQSPTHLIKTRGQQVTLRCSSQSGHNTVSWYQQALGQGPQFIFQYYREEENGRGNFPPRFSGLQFPNYSSELNVNALELDDSALYLCASSSQDEQYFGPGTRLTVT.

The CDR3 DNA follows: TGCAGCGTTGGGGGTTCGGGGAGGACCTACAATGAGCAGTTCTTC. This gives the protein CSVGGSGRTYNEQFF. The rearrangement links TRBV29-1 to TRBJ2-1; weak D call: TRBD2 (6 bases). V dropped 4 bases and J dropped 2 bases, with 15 bases sitting between them. The length of the CDR3 is 15 residues. The germline gives CDR1 SQVTM, CDR2 ANQGSEA.

The V gene is TRBV15, the J gene TRBJ1-5; D is ambiguous. Trimming cost V 0 bases and J 0 bases, with 3 bases left between them. In germline, CDR1 is LNHNV, CDR2 YYDKDF (reference sequence). This CDR3 region has 14 residues. The CDR3 region is CATSRENSNQPQHF. CDR3 DNA sequence: TGTGCCACCAGCAGAGAAAATAGCAATCAGCCCCAGCATTTT.

The rearrangement joins TRBV28 to TRBJ1-4; no firm D call. Germline loops: CDR1 MDHEN, CDR2 SYDVKM. The V gene lost 8 bases and the J gene lost 8 bases, with 18 bases spanning the gap. This CDR3 region has 14 residues. As DNA, the CDR3 is TGTGCCAGCCTTCGTGGGCAGGCGAGGGAAAAACTGTTTTTT. Translation gives CASLRGQAREKLFF.

The rearrangement joins TRBV28 to TRBJ1-5; unclear D gene. Germline V gene lookup returns CDR1 MDHEN and CDR2 SYDVKM. The CDR3 is 12 residues long. The germline V and J ends were trimmed by 7 bases and 2 bases, with 6 bases remaining between them. The CDR3 coding sequence is TGTGCCAGCACTCCTGGCAATCAGCCCCAGCATTTT. Translation: CASTPGNQPQHF.

The J gene is TRBJ1-4, the V gene TRBV5-1; 8 bases agree with TRBD1. This CDR3 region has 15 residues. V lost 7 bases, J lost 3 bases, and 8 bases stayed unmatched. Per germline, CDR1 SGHRS and CDR2 YFSETQ. The CDR3 here is CASCWTGFSNEKLFF. DNA for the CDR3: TGCGCCAGCTGTTGGACAGGGTTTTCTAATGAAAAACTGTTTTTT. Full variable domain (missing parts from reference TRBV5-1 and TRBJ1-4): KAGVTQTPRYLIKTRGQQVTLSCSPISGHRSVSWYQQTPGQGLQFLFEYFSETQRNKGNFPGRFSGRQFSNSRSEMNVSTLELGDSALYLCASCWTGFSNEKLFFGSGTQLSVL.

V gene TRBV19 combines with J gene TRBJ2-7; TRBD1 matches 7 bases. The CDR3 runs 15 residues. Per germline, CDR1 LNHDA and CDR2 SQIVND (reference sequence). V gave up 5 bases and J gave up 2 bases; unmatched junction bases: 9. The chain's CDR3 is CASSPTQGVPYEQYF. In DNA, the CDR3 is TGTGCCAGTAGTCCTACTCAGGGGGTCCCCTACGAGCAGTACTTC.

The V and J genes are TRBV6-5 and TRBJ2-7, with 10 positions matching TRBD2. This CDR3 has 15 amino acids. The germline gives CDR1 MNHEY, CDR2 SVGAGI. V shed 2 bases and J 4 bases; nucleotides not matched to a gene: 5. Here the CDR3 DNA reads TGTGCCAGCAGTTACACTAGCGGGACCTCTTACGAGCAGTACTTC. Translated: CASSYTSGTSYEQYF.

This clone appeared once. The V call is TRBV10-2, the J call TRBJ2-7; no reliable D call. CDR1 is WSHSY and CDR2 is SAAADI in the germline V gene. Trimming removed 1 base at V and 4 bases at J, with 5 bases between. The CDR3 length is 12 residues. This CDR3 is CASSEFEYEQYF. CDR3 coding DNA: TGCGCCAGCAGTGAGTTCGAATACGAGCAGTACTTC.